These T cell receptor beta chains were read from a single sample in a study of blood T cell repertoires in COVID-19. Only in-frame clones appear in the TCRdb table, and some are missing; sequencing was by immunoSEQ multiplex PCR. The sample has fewer than 700,000 clones; 70% to 90% are singletons. The specimen sequenced was peripheral blood. The receptor set was obtained from a woman in her 50s with COVID-19, enrolled during active disease. Each CDR3 is given with its conserved first and last residue. Each record gives: V gene, CDR3 length, clone size, J gene, D gene, CDR3 DNA, CDR3 protein. The D gene is left open where the match is weak. Only some rows state a clone size, as once, few, many or a class for expanded clones.

v_gene: TRBV6-1
len: 13
abundance: .
j_gene: TRBJ2-7
d_gene: TRBD2
CDR3nt: TGTGCCAGCAGTGAAGCGGGAGGGACCGAGCAGTACTTC
CDR3aa: CASSEAGGTEQYF

v_gene: TRBV6-1
len: 15
abundance: .
j_gene: TRBJ1-1
d_gene: TRBD1
CDR3nt: TGTGCCAGCAGTGAAAGGGGCAGGGGGCGAACTGAAGCTTTCTTT
CDR3aa: CASSERGRGRTEAFF

v_gene: TRBV9
len: 15
abundance: .
j_gene: TRBJ2-7
d_gene: TRBD1
CDR3nt: TGTGCCAGCAGCGTAGAGGCAGGGGGATCCTACGAGCAGTACTTC
CDR3aa: CASSVEAGGSYEQYF

v_gene: TRBV12-5
len: 15
abundance: .
j_gene: TRBJ1-1
d_gene: TRBD1
CDR3nt: TGTGCTAGCCTTCCGCCGGGACAGAGGAACACTGAAGCTTTCTTT
CDR3aa: CASLPPGQRNTEAFF

v_gene: TRBV28
len: 15
abundance: .
j_gene: TRBJ1-2
d_gene: TRBD1
CDR3nt: TGTGCCAGCAGTCGACAGGGAGGAGGTTGGTATGGCTACACCTTC
CDR3aa: CASSRQGGGWYGYTF

v_gene: TRBV28
len: 14
abundance: .
j_gene: TRBJ2-5
d_gene: .
CDR3nt: TGTGCCAGCAGTTTATGGCGGCGGAAAGAGACCCAGTACTTC
CDR3aa: CASSLWRRKETQYF

v_gene: TRBV5-4
len: 13
abundance: few
j_gene: TRBJ1-3
d_gene: .
CDR3nt: TGTGCCAGCAGCTTGGAGCGCGGAAACACCATATATTTT
CDR3aa: CASSLERGNTIYF

v_gene: TRBV30
len: 13
abundance: .
j_gene: TRBJ1-4
d_gene: TRBD1
CDR3nt: TGTGCCTGGAGCTCAGGGGGGAATGAAAAACTGTTTTTT
CDR3aa: CAWSSGGNEKLFF

v_gene: TRBV7-2
len: 16
abundance: .
j_gene: TRBJ1-2
d_gene: TRBD1
CDR3nt: TGTGCCAGCAGCTTTTCCCAGACAGGGGGCGCTGGGGGCTACACCTTC
CDR3aa: CASSFSQTGGAGGYTF

v_gene: TRBV4-1
len: 16
abundance: .
j_gene: TRBJ2-1
d_gene: .
CDR3nt: TGCGCCAGCAGCCAAGTGCGGGACAGCTCCTACAATGAGCAGTTCTTC
CDR3aa: CASSQVRDSSYNEQFF

v_gene: TRBV27
len: 18
abundance: .
j_gene: TRBJ1-2
d_gene: .
CDR3nt: TGTGCCAGCAGTTTATCGAGACTCGTGGGCACGCGCGGGGGTGGCTACACCTTC
CDR3aa: CASSLSRLVGTRGGGYTF

v_gene: TRBV18
len: 16
abundance: .
j_gene: TRBJ2-1
d_gene: .
CDR3nt: TGTGCCAGCTCACCAGGGGCGGCGAGCTCCTACAATGAGCAGTTCTTC
CDR3aa: CASSPGAASSYNEQFF

v_gene: TRBV6-5
len: 14
abundance: .
j_gene: TRBJ1-2
d_gene: .
CDR3nt: TGTGCCAGCAGTTCCCAACCAGGGGTGGATGGCTACACCTTC
CDR3aa: CASSSQPGVDGYTF

v_gene: TRBV7-2
len: 16
abundance: .
j_gene: TRBJ1-5
d_gene: TRBD1
CDR3nt: TGTGCCAGCAGCTTAGTAGGGGGCAGGGCCAATCAGCCCCAGCATTTT
CDR3aa: CASSLVGGRANQPQHF

v_gene: TRBV9
len: 15
abundance: .
j_gene: TRBJ2-3
d_gene: TRBD2
CDR3nt: TGTGCCAGCAGCCCTCGCCGGGGGGGCCAAAATACGCAGTATTTT
CDR3aa: CASSPRRGGQNTQYF

v_gene: TRBV6-4
len: 14
abundance: .
j_gene: TRBJ1-4
d_gene: TRBD1
CDR3nt: TGTGCCAGCTCTCGGGACAGTGGAAATGAAAAACTGTTTTTT
CDR3aa: CASSRDSGNEKLFF

v_gene: TRBV4-1
len: 14
abundance: once
j_gene: TRBJ2-1
d_gene: .
CDR3nt: TGCGCCAGCAGCCCTCGTGGGGCGTCCTCGGAGCAGTTCTTC
CDR3aa: CASSPRGASSEQFF

v_gene: TRBV2
len: 13
abundance: .
j_gene: TRBJ2-5
d_gene: TRBD2
CDR3nt: TGTGCCAGCAGTGGGACTAGCGGAGAGACCCAGTACTTC
CDR3aa: CASSGTSGETQYF

v_gene: TRBV7-8
len: 14
abundance: once
j_gene: TRBJ1-2
d_gene: TRBD1
CDR3nt: TGTGCCAGCAAACGGACAGGCCCTAACTATGGCTACACCTTC
CDR3aa: CASKRTGPNYGYTF

v_gene: TRBV28
len: 14
abundance: .
j_gene: TRBJ2-3
d_gene: .
CDR3nt: TGTGCCAGCAGTCAGGGGTCGAGCACAGATACGCAGTATTTT
CDR3aa: CASSQGSSTDTQYF

v_gene: TRBV12-5
len: 19
abundance: .
j_gene: TRBJ2-7
d_gene: TRBD1
CDR3nt: TGTGCTAGTGGTTCCGAGGGACAGGGGCCAATTACCTTCACCTACGAGCAGTACTTC
CDR3aa: CASGSEGQGPITFTYEQYF

v_gene: TRBV30
len: 11
abundance: .
j_gene: TRBJ1-2
d_gene: .
CDR3nt: TGTGCCTGGAGTGGGGGGCTCGGCTACACCTTC
CDR3aa: CAWSGGLGYTF

v_gene: TRBV5-1
len: 14
abundance: .
j_gene: TRBJ2-7
d_gene: TRBD2
CDR3nt: TGCGCCAGCAGCTTGGAGACTAGCGGTGTCGAGCAGTACTTC
CDR3aa: CASSLETSGVEQYF

v_gene: TRBV21-1
len: 13
abundance: .
j_gene: TRBJ1-5
d_gene: .
CDR3nt: TGTGCTCTCAGGGGACGCGGGAATCAGCCCCAGCATTTT
CDR3aa: CALRGRGNQPQHF

v_gene: TRBV3-1/TRBV3-2
len: 15
abundance: .
j_gene: TRBJ2-2
d_gene: .
CDR3nt: TGTGCCAGCAGCCCGACGAGGGCGTTCACCGGGGAGCTGTTTTTT
CDR3aa: CASSPTRAFTGELFF

v_gene: TRBV5-4
len: 14
abundance: .
j_gene: TRBJ1-2
d_gene: .
CDR3nt: TGTGCCAGCAGCTTGTACGCCAGGCGGGATGGCTACACCTTC
CDR3aa: CASSLYARRDGYTF

v_gene: TRBV5-4
len: 17
abundance: .
j_gene: TRBJ1-1
d_gene: .
CDR3nt: TGTGCCAGCAGCTTGGTGGCCCAACTAGGGTCGAACACTGAAGCTTTCTTT
CDR3aa: CASSLVAQLGSNTEAFF

v_gene: TRBV11-2
len: 13
abundance: .
j_gene: TRBJ2-1
d_gene: .
CDR3nt: TGTGCCAGCACGACAGGAGGCTACAATGAGCAGTTCTTC
CDR3aa: CASTTGGYNEQFF

v_gene: TRBV7-9
len: 13
abundance: once
j_gene: TRBJ2-7
d_gene: .
CDR3nt: TGTGCCAGCAGCCCGGGACACCCCTACGAGCAGTACTTC
CDR3aa: CASSPGHPYEQYF

v_gene: TRBV11-2
len: 11
abundance: .
j_gene: TRBJ1-2
d_gene: TRBD1
CDR3nt: TGTGCTCTCTCCAGGGGGCAAGGCTACACCTTC
CDR3aa: CALSRGQGYTF

v_gene: TRBV7-8
len: 16
abundance: .
j_gene: TRBJ2-7
d_gene: TRBD1
CDR3nt: TGTGCCAGCAGCCCGTTTTGGGACAGCCCCTCCTACGAGCAGTACTTC
CDR3aa: CASSPFWDSPSYEQYF

v_gene: TRBV28
len: 15
abundance: once
j_gene: TRBJ2-1
d_gene: TRBD2
CDR3nt: TGTGCCAGCAGTTTCGCGATAGCGGGGAGGTATGAGCAGTTCTTC
CDR3aa: CASSFAIAGRYEQFF

v_gene: TRBV24-1
len: 14
abundance: .
j_gene: TRBJ2-3
d_gene: .
CDR3nt: TGTGCCACCAGTGATCAGGGGGGCCCGGATACGCAGTATTTT
CDR3aa: CATSDQGGPDTQYF

v_gene: TRBV6-4
len: 15
abundance: .
j_gene: TRBJ2-7
d_gene: TRBD2
CDR3nt: TGTGCCAGCAGTGCGCTAGCGGGGGGATATTACGAGCAGTACTTC
CDR3aa: CASSALAGGYYEQYF

v_gene: TRBV18
len: 15
abundance: .
j_gene: TRBJ2-3
d_gene: TRBD2
CDR3nt: TGTGCCAGCTCACAATTCGGCGGGGGGGCAGATACGCAGTATTTT
CDR3aa: CASSQFGGGADTQYF

v_gene: TRBV27
len: 13
abundance: .
j_gene: TRBJ1-1
d_gene: .
CDR3nt: TGTGCCAGCAGTTTATCGAGCGGGGGTGAAGCTTTCTTT
CDR3aa: CASSLSSGGEAFF

v_gene: TRBV18
len: 15
abundance: .
j_gene: TRBJ1-3
d_gene: .
CDR3nt: TGTGCCAGCTCACCAGGAGGAACCACCGGGAACACCATATATTTT
CDR3aa: CASSPGGTTGNTIYF

v_gene: TRBV28
len: 15
abundance: .
j_gene: TRBJ1-2
d_gene: .
CDR3nt: TGTGCCAGCAGTTCCGGATTTGACAGTCCCAAGGGCTACACCTTC
CDR3aa: CASSSGFDSPKGYTF

v_gene: TRBV6-5
len: 15
abundance: .
j_gene: TRBJ2-3
d_gene: .
CDR3nt: TGTGCCAGCACCCTATTCTTCATTACTGACTATACGCAGTATTTT
CDR3aa: CASTLFFITDYTQYF

v_gene: TRBV13
len: 14
abundance: .
j_gene: TRBJ1-1
d_gene: TRBD1
CDR3nt: TGTGCCAGCAGCTTAGGGGACAGGGGGACTGAAGCTTTCTTT
CDR3aa: CASSLGDRGTEAFF

v_gene: TRBV7-2
len: 14
abundance: .
j_gene: TRBJ2-1
d_gene: TRBD2
CDR3nt: TGTGCCAGCAGCTTATCCCGACGGGGGGGTGAGCAGTTCTTC
CDR3aa: CASSLSRRGGEQFF

v_gene: TRBV2
len: 17
abundance: .
j_gene: TRBJ2-6
d_gene: TRBD1
CDR3nt: TGTGCCAGCAGTGAAGGGACAGGCCTCTCTGGGGCCAACGTCCTGACTTTC
CDR3aa: CASSEGTGLSGANVLTF

v_gene: TRBV15
len: 20
abundance: once
j_gene: TRBJ2-6
d_gene: .
CDR3nt: TGTGCCACCAGCAGAGATCGTTATCAGGCCGCAAGCTCTGGGGCCAACGTCCTGACTTTC
CDR3aa: CATSRDRYQAASSGANVLTF

v_gene: TRBV11-2
len: 14
abundance: .
j_gene: TRBJ2-1
d_gene: .
CDR3nt: TGTGCCAGCAGCCCCGTCGTCTCCTACAATGAGCAGTTCTTC
CDR3aa: CASSPVVSYNEQFF

v_gene: TRBV5-4
len: 14
abundance: .
j_gene: TRBJ1-1
d_gene: .
CDR3nt: TGTGCCAGCAGCTTGGGGGCCAGGGACACTGAAGCTTTCTTT
CDR3aa: CASSLGARDTEAFF

v_gene: TRBV19
len: 13
abundance: .
j_gene: TRBJ1-5
d_gene: .
CDR3nt: TGTGCCAGTAGGGACCAGGGAGGGCAGCCCCAGCATTTT
CDR3aa: CASRDQGGQPQHF